The next 7 T cell receptor beta chains were all read from a single sample in a study of identical twins. TCRdb reanalysed the 5' RACE reads using MiXCR and keeps one entry per CDR3 protein. The sample consists of 500,000 to 600,000 distinct CDR3 sequences, approximately 22% of them appearing once. This sample also appeared in a second study, on T cells expressing NK-cell markers.

The sample comprised CD4+ T cells sorted from blood. These receptors were obtained from a young woman in good health.

This clonotype was seen more than once but under ten times. This chain joins TRBV20-1 and TRBJ1-6; 9 bases are a match to TRBD1. Germline CDR1 DFQATT, CDR2 SNEGSKA (reference sequence). This CDR3 spans 13 amino acids. After removal of 4 bases from V and 7 bases from J, the junction contained 2 bases not matched to a gene. The CDR3 DNA reads as TGCAGTGCTACTGGGACAGGGAATTCACCCCTCCACTTT. Residues: CSATGTGNSPLHF.

This rearrangement joins TRBV20-1 to TRBJ1-2; 8 bases align to TRBD1. CDR3 length equals 13 residues. Germline loops: CDR1 DFQATT, CDR2 SNEGSKA (reference sequence). The V segment lost 5 bases and the J segment 3 bases; nucleotides outside the gene matches: 5. The CDR3 sequence: CSAPKQGDYGYTF. CDR3 nucleotide sequence: TGCAGTGCTCCTAAACAGGGGGACTATGGCTACACCTTC.

The V gene is TRBV20-1, the J gene TRBJ2-2, with TRBD2 matching 11 bases. Germline CDR1 reads DFQATT; CDR2 reads SNEGSKA (reference sequence). V lost 2 bases, J lost 1 base, and 6 bases stayed unmatched. CDR3 length: 17 amino acids. CDR3 sequence reads: CSARPWTSGLNTGELFF. As DNA, the CDR3 is TGCAGTGCTAGACCTTGGACTAGCGGGTTGAACACCGGGGAGCTGTTTTTT.

DNA of the CDR3: TGTGCCAGCAGCTTGGGGACCAGGGTTTGGGCCAAAAACATTCAGTACTTC. Its protein is CASSLGTRVWAKNIQYF. This rearrangement joins TRBV5-6 to TRBJ2-4; TRBD1 is a possible D gene (5 bases). Trimming cost V 0 bases and J 1 base, with 14 bases left between them. The germline CDR1 and CDR2 sequences are SGHDT and YYEEEE. The CDR3 has 17 residues.

The CDR3 is CASSPTGNSYEQYF. CDR3 coding DNA: TGTGCCAGCAGCCCGACAGGGAACTCCTACGAGCAGTACTTC. This rearrangement joins TRBV6-1 to TRBJ2-7; 7 bases align to TRBD1. Germline V gene sequence: CDR1 MNHNS, CDR2 SASEGT. This CDR3 comprises 14 residues. V gave up 6 bases and J gave up 0 bases; unmatched junction bases: 5.

The rearrangement links TRBV9 to TRBJ1-6; D remains ambiguous. Germline V gene data show CDR1 as SGDLS and CDR2 as YYNGEE. CDR3 length: 14 residues. V dropped 0 bases and J dropped 6 bases, with 7 bases sitting between them. The CDR3 region is CASSVAQSNSPLHF. The CDR3 nucleotides are TGTGCCAGCAGCGTAGCGCAGAGTAATTCACCCCTCCACTTT.

V gene TRBV20-1 combines with J gene TRBJ2-3; either TRBD1 or TRBD2 may fit D (5 bases each). The CDR3 spans 14 residues. V dropped 3 bases and J dropped 3 bases, with 13 bases sitting between them. Looked up from germline, CDR1 is DFQATT and CDR2 is SNEGSKA (reference sequence). The CDR3 loop reads CSASWGSPTDTQYF. CDR3 nucleotides: TGCAGTGCTAGTTGGGGGTCCCCGACAGATACGCAGTATTTT.